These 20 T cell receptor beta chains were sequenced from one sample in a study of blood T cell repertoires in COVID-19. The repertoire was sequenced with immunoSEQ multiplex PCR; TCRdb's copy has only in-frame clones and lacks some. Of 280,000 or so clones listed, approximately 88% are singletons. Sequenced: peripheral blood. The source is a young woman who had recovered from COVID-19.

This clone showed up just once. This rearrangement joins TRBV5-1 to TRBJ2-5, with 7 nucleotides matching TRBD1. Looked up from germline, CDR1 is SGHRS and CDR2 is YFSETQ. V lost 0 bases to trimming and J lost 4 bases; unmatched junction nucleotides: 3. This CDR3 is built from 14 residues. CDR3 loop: CASSLATGTETQYF. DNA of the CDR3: TGCGCCAGCAGCTTGGCGACAGGGACAGAGACCCAGTACTTC.

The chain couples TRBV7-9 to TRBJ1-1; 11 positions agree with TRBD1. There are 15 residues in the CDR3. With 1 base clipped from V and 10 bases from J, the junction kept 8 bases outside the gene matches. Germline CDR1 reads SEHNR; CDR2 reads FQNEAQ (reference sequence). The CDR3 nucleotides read TGTGCCAGCAGCTTAGTAGGGACAGGGGGGTCTATAGCTTTCTTT. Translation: CASSLVGTGGSIAFF.

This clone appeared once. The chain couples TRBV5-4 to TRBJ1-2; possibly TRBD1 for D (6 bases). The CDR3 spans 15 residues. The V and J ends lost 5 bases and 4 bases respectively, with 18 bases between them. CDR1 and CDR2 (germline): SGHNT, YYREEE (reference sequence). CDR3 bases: TGTGCCAGCAGGACTAACAGACAGGACCGCTATGGCTACACCTTC. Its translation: CASRTNRQDRYGYTF.

The CDR3 loop reads CASSWIDRGEETQYF. CDR3 DNA: TGCGCCAGCAGCTGGATAGACAGGGGTGAAGAGACCCAGTACTTC. The J gene is TRBJ2-5, the V gene TRBV5-1; 8 nucleotides agree with TRBD1. After removal of 3 bases from V and 3 bases from J, the junction contained 7 bases not matched to a gene. The CDR3 runs to 15 residues. Germline V gene sequence: CDR1 SGHRS, CDR2 YFSETQ.

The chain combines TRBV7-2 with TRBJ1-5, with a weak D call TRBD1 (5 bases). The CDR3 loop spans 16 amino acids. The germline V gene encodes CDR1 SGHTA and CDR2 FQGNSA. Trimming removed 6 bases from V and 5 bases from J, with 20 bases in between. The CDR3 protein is CASSYPPREGDQPQHF. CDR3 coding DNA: TGTGCCAGCAGTTATCCCCCGCGGGAAGGGGATCAGCCCCAGCATTTT.

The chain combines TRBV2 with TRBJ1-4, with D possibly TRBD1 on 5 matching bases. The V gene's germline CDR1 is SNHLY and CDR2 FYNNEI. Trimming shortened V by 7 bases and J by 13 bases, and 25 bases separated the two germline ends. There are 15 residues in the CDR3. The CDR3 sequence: CASTRSQAPEAVLFF. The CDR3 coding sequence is TGTGCCAGCACAAGATCACAGGCCCCTGAGGCGGTACTGTTTTTT.

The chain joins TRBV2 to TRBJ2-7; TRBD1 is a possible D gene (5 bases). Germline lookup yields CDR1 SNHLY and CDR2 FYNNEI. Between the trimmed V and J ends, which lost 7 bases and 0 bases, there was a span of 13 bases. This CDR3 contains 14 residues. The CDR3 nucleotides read TGTGCCAGCACCAGCAACAGGATCTCCTACGAGCAGTACTTC. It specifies CASTSNRISYEQYF.

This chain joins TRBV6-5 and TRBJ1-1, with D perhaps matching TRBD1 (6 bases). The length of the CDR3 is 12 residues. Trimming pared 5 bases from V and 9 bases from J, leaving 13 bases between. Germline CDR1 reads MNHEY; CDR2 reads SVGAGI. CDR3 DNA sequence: TGTGCCAGCAGTACCCTCCGGGACAAAGCTTTCTTT. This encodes CASSTLRDKAFF.

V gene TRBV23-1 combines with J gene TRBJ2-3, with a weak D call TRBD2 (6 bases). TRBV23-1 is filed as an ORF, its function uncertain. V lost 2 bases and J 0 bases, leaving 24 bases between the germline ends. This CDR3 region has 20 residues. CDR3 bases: TGCGCCAGCAGTCAACCACTACCTTCGGGCGGGGCAACTAGCACAGATACGCAGTATTTT. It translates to CASSQPLPSGGATSTDTQYF.

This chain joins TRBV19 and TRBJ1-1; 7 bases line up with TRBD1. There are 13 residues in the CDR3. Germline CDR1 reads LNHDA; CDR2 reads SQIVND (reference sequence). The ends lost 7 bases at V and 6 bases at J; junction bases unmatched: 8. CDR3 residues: CASTRTGLSEAFF. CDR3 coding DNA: TGTGCCAGTACTCGGACAGGCCTCTCTGAAGCTTTCTTT. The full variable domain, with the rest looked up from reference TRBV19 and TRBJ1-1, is DGGITQSPKYLFRKEGQNVTLSCEQNLNHDAMYWYRQDPGQGLRLIYYSQIVNDFQKGDIAEGYSVSREKKESFPLTVTSAQKNPTAFYLCASTRTGLSEAFFGQGTRLTVV.

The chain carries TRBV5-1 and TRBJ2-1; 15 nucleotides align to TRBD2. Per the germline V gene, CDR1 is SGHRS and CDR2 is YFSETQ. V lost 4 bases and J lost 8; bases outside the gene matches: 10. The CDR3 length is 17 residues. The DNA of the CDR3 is TGCGCCAGCAGCCCGGGACTAGCGGGGGGCGCTGGGGATGAGCAGTTCTTC. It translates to CASSPGLAGGAGDEQFF.

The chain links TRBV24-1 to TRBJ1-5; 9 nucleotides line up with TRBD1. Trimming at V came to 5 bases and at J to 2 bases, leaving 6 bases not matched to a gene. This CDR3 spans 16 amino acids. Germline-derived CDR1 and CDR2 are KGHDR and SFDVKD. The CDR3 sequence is CATSGNRDRGNQPQHF. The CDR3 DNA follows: TGTGCCACCAGTGGGAACCGGGACAGGGGCAATCAGCCCCAGCATTTT.

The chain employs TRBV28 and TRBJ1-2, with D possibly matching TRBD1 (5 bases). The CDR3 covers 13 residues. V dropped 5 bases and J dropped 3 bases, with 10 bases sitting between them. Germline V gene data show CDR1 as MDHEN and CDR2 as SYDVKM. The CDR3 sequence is CASSGGRDYGYTF. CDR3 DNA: TGTGCCAGCAGTGGGGGGAGAGACTATGGCTACACCTTC.

This CDR3 is CASPDATGLYNEQFF. DNA of the CDR3: TGTGCCAGCCCTGATGCGACAGGCCTTTACAATGAGCAGTTCTTC. This chain joins TRBV28 and TRBJ2-1, with TRBD1 as a possible D gene (6 bases). The V and J ends lost 8 bases and 4 bases respectively, with 18 bases between them. Germline values: CDR1 MDHEN, CDR2 SYDVKM. CDR3 length: 15 residues.

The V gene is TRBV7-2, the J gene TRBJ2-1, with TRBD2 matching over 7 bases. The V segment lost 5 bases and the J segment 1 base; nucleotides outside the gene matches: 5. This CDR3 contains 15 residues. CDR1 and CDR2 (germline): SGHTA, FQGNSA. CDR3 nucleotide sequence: TGTGCCAGCAGCCGGCCGGGGGGTTCCTACAATGAGCAGTTCTTC. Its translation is CASSRPGGSYNEQFF.

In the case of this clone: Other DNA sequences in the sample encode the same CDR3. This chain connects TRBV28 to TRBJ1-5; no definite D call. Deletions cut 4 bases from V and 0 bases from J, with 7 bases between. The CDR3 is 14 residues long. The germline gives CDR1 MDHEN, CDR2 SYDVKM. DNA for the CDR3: TGTGCCAGCAGTTGGCAGATTAGCAATCAGCCCCAGCATTTT. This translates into CASSWQISNQPQHF.

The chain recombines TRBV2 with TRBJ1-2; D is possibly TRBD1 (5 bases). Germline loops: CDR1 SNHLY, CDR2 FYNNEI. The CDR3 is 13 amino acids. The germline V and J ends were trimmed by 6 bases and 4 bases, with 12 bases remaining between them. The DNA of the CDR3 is TGTGCCAGCAGCGGAACAGGATTCTATGGCTACACCTTC. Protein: CASSGTGFYGYTF.

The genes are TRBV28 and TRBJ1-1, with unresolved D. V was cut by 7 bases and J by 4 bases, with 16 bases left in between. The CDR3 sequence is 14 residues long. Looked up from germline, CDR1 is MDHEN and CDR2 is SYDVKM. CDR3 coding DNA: TGTGCCAGCAACTACGACTTGGCGGGCACTGAAGCTTTCTTT. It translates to CASNYDLAGTEAFF.

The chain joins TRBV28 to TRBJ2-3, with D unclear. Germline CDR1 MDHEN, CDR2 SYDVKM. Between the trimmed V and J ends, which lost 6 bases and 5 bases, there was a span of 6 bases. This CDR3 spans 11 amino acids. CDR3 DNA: TGTGCCAGCAGCCTAGAAGATACGCAGTATTTT. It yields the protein CASSLEDTQYF.

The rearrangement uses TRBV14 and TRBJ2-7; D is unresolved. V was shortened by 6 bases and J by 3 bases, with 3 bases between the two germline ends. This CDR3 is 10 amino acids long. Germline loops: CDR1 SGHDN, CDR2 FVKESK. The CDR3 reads CASSLYEQYF. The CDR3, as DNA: TGTGCCAGCAGTCTCTACGAGCAGTACTTC. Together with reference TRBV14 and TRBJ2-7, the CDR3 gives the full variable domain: EAGVTQFPSHSVIEKGQTVTLRCDPISGHDNLYWYRRVMGKEIKFLLHFVKESKQDESGMPNNRFLAERTGGTYSTLKVQPAELEDSGVYFCASSLYEQYFGPGTRLTVT.